The rows below give T cell receptor beta chains drawn from one sample of a study of vaccination effects on CD4 cells after COVID-19. Libraries were prepared by immunoSEQ multiplex PCR; TCRdb keeps only in-frame clonotypes and omits some of them. The sample contains 45,000 to 55,000 clones, about 70% of which appear only once. Antigen specificity for these receptors is unknown. This specimen consisted of CD4+ T cells from PBMCs cultured without peptide, obtained after COVID-19 vaccination. These receptors were obtained from a human donor who received a COVID-19 vaccine. The conserved cysteine and the conserved F or W are not part of the CDR3 here.

J gene,V gene,CDR3 protein
TRBJ1-5,TRBV7-9,ASTWTGGGNQPQH
TRBJ2-1,TRBV19,ASSIFRPSGSLHNEQF
TRBJ2-2,TRBV5-1,ASSLDSGGVGELF
TRBJ1-1,TRBV5-4,ASRSPYDIEAF
TRBJ2-1,TRBV7-9,ASSPPGGRGNEQF
TRBJ2-1,TRBV20-1,SASRLAGGRPTGEQF
TRBJ2-3,TRBV10-3,AISGSSTDTQY
TRBJ2-6,TRBV18,ASSAAGSYSGANVLT
TRBJ2-2,TRBV2,ASSEVRNTGELF
TRBJ1-2,TRBV7-8,ASSLEGRANYGYT
TRBJ2-7,TRBV5-1,ASSLRLAGPPGEQY
TRBJ2-1,TRBV27,ASSPGSRGVLF
TRBJ1-3,TRBV5-6,ASSPTIGHSGNTIY
TRBJ2-3,TRBV9,ASTRQGASDTQY
TRBJ2-3,TRBV3-1/TRBV3-2,ASSQFGYPDTQY
TRBJ2-7,TRBV10-1,ASQRLAGSYEQY
TRBJ2-5,TRBV30,AWSKRLRETQY
TRBJ1-2,TRBV5-6,ASSPTLGFNSDYGYT
TRBJ1-2,TRBV27,ASSFQGGAWGYT
TRBJ1-2,TRBV30,AWSVLRGNGYT
TRBJ1-2,TRBV19,ASSRYTGGANYGYT
TRBJ2-7,TRBV7-9,ASRNRDYEQY
TRBJ1-5,TRBV5-1,ASSAGTDQPQH
TRBJ2-1,TRBV21-1,ASSNFICLLAGKFNEQF